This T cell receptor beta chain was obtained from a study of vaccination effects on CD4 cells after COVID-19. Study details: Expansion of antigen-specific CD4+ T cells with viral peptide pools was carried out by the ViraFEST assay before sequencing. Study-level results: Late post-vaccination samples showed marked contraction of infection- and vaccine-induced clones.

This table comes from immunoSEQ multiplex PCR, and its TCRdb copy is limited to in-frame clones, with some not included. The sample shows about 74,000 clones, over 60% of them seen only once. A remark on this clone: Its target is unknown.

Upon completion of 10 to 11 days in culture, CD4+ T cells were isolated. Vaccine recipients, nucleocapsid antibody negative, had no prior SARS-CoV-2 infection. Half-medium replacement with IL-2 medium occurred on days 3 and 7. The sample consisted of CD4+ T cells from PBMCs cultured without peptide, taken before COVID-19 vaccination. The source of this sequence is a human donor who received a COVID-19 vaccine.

The DNA for the CDR3 is TGTGCCAGCAGCCCAGAATCTACAGGGGATCAGCCCCAGCATTTT. Protein sequence: CASSPESTGDQPQHF. The V and J genes are TRBV7-8 and TRBJ1-5, with 7 nucleotides matching TRBD1. Germline CDR1 and CDR2: SGHVS and FQNEAQ. The J segment lost 5 bases and the V segment lost 5 bases, leaving 9 bases of the junction unmatched. The CDR3 covers 15 residues. Full variable domain (rest looked up from reference TRBV7-8 and TRBJ1-5): GAGVSQSPRYKVAKRGQDVALRCDPISGHVSLFWYQQALGQGPEFLTYFQNEAQLDKSGLPSDRFFAERPEGSVSTLKIQRTQQEDSAVYLCASSPESTGDQPQHFGDGTRLSIL.